This T cell receptor (beta chain) was recorded in a study of cytomegalovirus exposure and HLA in healthy donors. This PCR relied on a set of 60 Vbeta primers and 13 Jbeta primers. In the original analysis: Counted up in a later analysis, unique TCR beta chains came to 65 million to 80 million, with about 9.9 million shared. Assay: immunoSEQ multiplex PCR; the TCRdb copy retains only in-frame clones and omits some. V and J calls and clone size come straight from that table; D and trimming were deduced from the DNA. There are 70,000 or so clones in the sample, with about 0.76% held by the top ten. General study findings and limits: Previously analyzed data showed that most TCR beta V segments were productive at a frequency of about 87% or about 30%. Sequencing had likely introduced a cluster of highly shared sequence variants as an artifact.

Comments on this clone: Antigen: not known.

The CDR3 is 14 residues long. Trimming stripped 4 bases from V and 2 bases from J, with 12 bases between. CDR1 SEHNR and CDR2 FQNEAQ come from the germline V gene (reference sequence). The specimen sequenced was PBMCs. The origin of this receptor is a boy aged 10-17 years in good health and CMV-seronegative. This chain uses TRBV7-9 with TRBJ2-7, with TRBD1 as a possible D gene (5 bases). CDR3: CASSSYKGTYEQYF. The CDR3 nucleotides read TGTGCCAGCAGCTCGTATAAGGGGACCTACGAGCAGTACTTC.